The sequence of this TCR beta chain was determined in a study of T cells after yellow fever vaccination. General observations from the study: Abundant bulk-population clonotypes could contaminate the FACS-sorted repertoires.

From the 5' RACE reads, TCRdb called clonotypes with MiXCR, one entry per CDR3 protein. The sample consists of under 550,000 distinct CDR3 sequences, 20% to 25% of them appearing once. This clonotype was observed once. The target antigen is unknown. Germline CDR1 reads SEHNR; CDR2 reads FQNEAQ (reference sequence). The V gene lost 5 bases and the J gene lost 2 bases, with 16 bases spanning the gap. There are 16 residues in the CDR3. This sequence originates from a man younger than 35 who received the YFV17D yellow fever vaccine. The sequenced sample was PBMCs, obtained roughly 23 days after the first yellow fever vaccination. The chain has TRBV7-9 and TRBJ2-1; D is ambiguous. The CDR3 loop reads CASSLTRGSTYNEQFF. The CDR3 region has the DNA TGTGCCAGCAGCCTTACTCGTGGGTCGACCTACAATGAGCAGTTCTTC.